This T cell receptor (beta chain) is from a study of spatial heterogeneity in lung cancer (dated by TCRdb to about 2019). Study-level background: More beta-chain than alpha-chain transcripts were consistently detected, likely reflecting higher beta-chain transcript abundance. In the raw uncorrected reads, each unique combination of TCR and UMI appeared more than ten times on average. The study quantitatively compared TCR alpha and beta repertoires across multiple tumor regions, matched nontumor lung and blood in non-small cell lung cancer. Nonsynonymous mutation counts, determined by whole-exome sequencing of tumor tissue, were related to TCR repertoire features. At surgery, both alpha and beta chains were TCR-sequenced in about 200 tumor regions, about 61 matched nontumor lung samples and just over 55 PBMC samples.

General conclusions and limits of the study: Confirming at a functional level the hypothesis that regional TCRs recognize regional mutations was considered to require additional single-cell paired TCR alpha and beta sequencing. Ubiquitous expanded tumor TCRs were found in blood more often at tumor resection than at routine follow-up.

This clonotype counts as medium-sized (0.01 to 0.1%). No antigen is known for it. Nothing much larger sits one base from this clone, and base qualities are not available. What the time point label conveys for this sample: sample taken at primary tumor resection. Whole RNA extracted from tumor and nontumor lung tissue, or from cryopreserved PBMC samples, was used for TCR sequencing without cell sorting. Samples were obtained from fewer than 80 patients with early-stage, untreated non-small cell lung cancer from the lung TRACERx cohort. Patients were selected for TCR sequencing only if sufficient RNA was available from at least two tumor regions. Receptors were amplified or captured by 5' RACE. The instrument given in TCRdb is NextSeq 500. To allow correction of PCR and sequencing errors, the TCR library protocol tagged every TCR cDNA molecule with a unique molecular identifier. Turning to the authors' computational methods: Decombinator tools were used for TCR identification, UMI-based error correction and CDR3 extraction. Expanded TCRs were defined as those above a frequency of 2 per 1,000, corresponding to the top 1% of the tumor frequency distribution. Renyi diversity was calculated using the R vegan package after each repertoire was subsampled 100 times to 5,000 TCRs. CDR3 similarity networks were built from amino acid triplet string-kernel similarity, connecting CDR3s with pairwise similarity above 0.82. In TCRdb, the public reads were trimmed at Q25 with fastp and aligned with MiXCR, with productive beta chains retained. Rows are unified per CDR3 protein, each entry keeping the most common DNA and genes. TCRdb, not the authors, supplied the V and J calls. The sample table holds fewer than 25,000 distinct CDR3 sequences, of which approximately 3% were seen once. The ten most abundant clones make up under 35% of the sample.

The sequenced sample was PBMCs, obtained at surgery. This receptor was taken from a female donor with early-stage non-small cell lung cancer.

The CDR3 sequence is CASSSWGTEAFF. The bases are TGTGCCAGCAGCTCGTGGGGGACTGAAGCTTTCTTT. The V and J segments used are TRBV11-1 and TRBJ1-1, with TRBD1 perhaps the D gene, on 5 matching bases. V lost 4 bases and J lost 5 bases; the stretch between them is 8 bases long. The CDR1 and CDR2 encoded by the germline V gene (reference sequence) are SGHAT and FQDESV. The CDR3 holds 12 amino acids from the cysteine to the phenylalanine. Left in the record is the CDR3 DNA by itself, 36 bases read in frame from the first base.